The 12 T cell receptor beta chains given below trace back to one sample, sequenced in a study of blood T cells in healthy people across ages. Next came a second PCR, run for about 6 to 12 cycles, which used a sample-barcoded 5' primer along with a J-beta primer mix. TCRdb reprocessed the 5' RACE reads via MiXCR and lists one record per CDR3 protein. The profile covers about 590,000 distinct CDR3 sequences, with 25% to 30% appearing a single time and 15% to 17% taken by the ten largest. What was sequenced was blood. The receptors were sampled from an elderly woman in good health.

The chain couples TRBV6-2 or TRBV6-3 to TRBJ2-3, with D perhaps TRBD1 (6 bases). V lost 7 bases to trimming and J lost 7 bases, with 15 bases between them. This CDR3 has 13 amino acids. Germline assignment: CDR1 MNHEY and CDR2 SVGEGT. The CDR3, as DNA: TGTGCCAGCAAAGATACAGGGCAAAATACGCAGTATTTT. Its protein is CASKDTGQNTQYF.

This clonotype was detected only a few times. The gene calls are TRBV9 and TRBJ1-2, with 8 positions matching TRBD1. Germline V lookup: CDR1 SGDLS, CDR2 YYNGEE. The J segment lost 11 bases and the V segment lost 3 bases, leaving 3 bases of the junction unmatched. The CDR3 has 11 amino acids. The DNA for the CDR3 is TGTGCCAGCAGCGGGACAGGGCGGTACACCTTC. Translation gives CASSGTGRYTF. The entire variable domain, with the rest obtained from reference TRBV9 and TRBJ1-2, is as follows: DSGVTQTPKHLITATGQRVTLRCSPRSGDLSVYWYQQSLDQGLQFLIQYYNGEERAKGNILERFSAQQFPDLHSELNLSSLELGDSALYFCASSGTGRYTFGSGTRLTVV.

This clonotype was observed a single time. V usage is TRBV9 and J usage is TRBJ2-5, with D possibly being TRBD1 (6 bases). V was trimmed by 3 bases and J by 4 bases, leaving 13 bases between them. This CDR3 is built from 14 residues. CDR1 and CDR2 (germline): SGDLS, YYNGEE. CDR3 in amino acids: CASSGGHPLETQYF. In DNA, the CDR3 is TGTGCCAGCAGCGGGGGACATCCGTTAGAGACCCAGTACTTC.

This chain uses TRBV29-1 with TRBJ2-2; 10 bases match TRBD1. Unmatched junction bases numbered 8, after V lost 6 bases and J lost 4 bases. The germline V gene has CDR1 SQVTM and CDR2 ANQGSEA. This CDR3 is built from 15 residues. The CDR3 sequence: CSVPRQGASTGELFF. CDR3 nucleotides: TGCAGCGTGCCTCGACAGGGGGCGAGCACCGGGGAGCTGTTTTTT.

The rearrangement uses TRBV7-2 and TRBJ1-5, with D unclear. Looked up from germline, CDR1 is SGHTA and CDR2 is FQGNSA. Trimming removed 1 base at V and 0 bases at J, with 10 bases between. CDR3 length equals 16 residues. This chain's CDR3 is CASSLDPTYSNQPQHF. In DNA, the CDR3 is TGTGCCAGCAGCTTAGACCCGACATATAGCAATCAGCCCCAGCATTTT.

Many counts were recorded for this clonotype. The chain combines TRBV27 with TRBJ2-5, with TRBD1 matching 7 bases. The CDR3 runs to 11 residues. Trimming at V came to 6 bases and at J to 5 bases, leaving 0 bases not matched to a gene. Germline lookup yields CDR1 MNHEY and CDR2 SMNVEV (reference sequence). CDR3 region: CASRTGETQYF. DNA for the CDR3: TGTGCCAGCAGGACAGGGGAGACCCAGTACTTC.

This clonotype was detected ten times or more. The V gene is TRBV20-1, the J gene TRBJ2-5; 12 bases agree with TRBD2. This CDR3 has 14 residues. With 3 bases clipped from V and 5 bases from J, the junction kept 4 bases outside the gene matches. Germline V CDR1 and CDR2: DFQATT, SNEGSKA (reference sequence). The CDR3 is CSASRLAGGETQYF. In DNA, the CDR3 is TGCAGTGCTAGCCGGCTAGCGGGGGGGGAGACCCAGTACTTC.

The table lists this clonotype with many counts. The chain joins TRBV9 to TRBJ2-1, with D unresolved. Trimming pared 0 bases from V and 7 bases from J, leaving 8 bases between. CDR3 length: 13 residues. The germline V gene has CDR1 SGDLS and CDR2 YYNGEE. DNA for the CDR3: TGTGCCAGCAGCGTAGCTCTAAAGAATGAGCAGTTCTTC. This gives the protein CASSVALKNEQFF.

A word on this clonotype: A much larger clone differs by one base, so this may be a read error. The missing conserved phenylalanine or tryptophan at the end of this CDR3 makes a read error likely. CDR3 coding DNA: TGTGCCAGCACAGGGCACGCCGGCACTGAAGCTTTCTTG. It encodes CASTGHAGTEAFL. This rearrangement joins TRBV6-2 or TRBV6-3 to TRBJ1-1; D is possibly TRBD1 (5 bases). The CDR3 totals 13 residues. Germline CDR1 and CDR2: MNHEY and SVGEGT. V was shortened by 7 bases and J by 4 bases, with 13 bases between the two germline ends.

This rearrangement joins TRBV20-1 to TRBJ2-2, with D tentatively TRBD1 (5 bases). V was cut by 5 bases and J by 5 bases, with 15 bases left in between. CDR1 is DFQATT, CDR2 SNEGSKA, per germline (reference sequence). The CDR3 has 14 residues. This chain's CDR3 is CSAEDIGATGELFF. CDR3 DNA sequence: TGCAGTGCTGAGGACATAGGGGCAACCGGGGAGCTGTTTTTT.

In its sample, this clonotype was seen many times. The chain carries TRBV7-2 and TRBJ2-7, with 7 bases matching TRBD2. Germline CDR1 is SGHTA and CDR2 is FQGNSA. The CDR3 runs 14 residues. Unmatched junction bases numbered 5, after V lost 1 base and J lost 5 bases. CDR3 DNA sequence: TGTGCCAGCAGCTTAGTTTCTAGCGGCAACGAGCAGTACTTC. As protein: CASSLVSSGNEQYF.

This clonotype was seen more than once but under ten times. This sequence may be a read error, since a much larger clone differs from it by one base. This chain joins TRBV5-1 and TRBJ2-7; 8 bases line up with TRBD2. The junction had 6 bases not matched to a gene; V was cut back by 1 base and J by 6 bases. Germline lookup yields CDR1 SGHRS and CDR2 YFSETQ. The CDR3 consists of 14 residues. The CDR3 protein is CASSLMAGGTEQYF. For the CDR3, the DNA is TGCGCCAGCAGCTTGATGGCGGGGGGCACCGAGCAGTACTTC.